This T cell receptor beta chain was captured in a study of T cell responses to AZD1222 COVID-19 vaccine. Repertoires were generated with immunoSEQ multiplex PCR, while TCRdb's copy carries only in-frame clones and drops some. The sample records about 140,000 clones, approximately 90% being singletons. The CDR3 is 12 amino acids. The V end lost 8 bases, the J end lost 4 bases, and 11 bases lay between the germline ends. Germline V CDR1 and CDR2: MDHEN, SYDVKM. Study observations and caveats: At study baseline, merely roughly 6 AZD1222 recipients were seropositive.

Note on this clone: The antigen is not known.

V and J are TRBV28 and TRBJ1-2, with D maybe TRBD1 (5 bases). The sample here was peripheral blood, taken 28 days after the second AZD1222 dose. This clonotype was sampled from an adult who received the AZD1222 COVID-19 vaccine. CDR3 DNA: TGTGCCAGCGAGGGCCAGGGCTATGGCTACACCTTC. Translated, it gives CASEGQGYGYTF.